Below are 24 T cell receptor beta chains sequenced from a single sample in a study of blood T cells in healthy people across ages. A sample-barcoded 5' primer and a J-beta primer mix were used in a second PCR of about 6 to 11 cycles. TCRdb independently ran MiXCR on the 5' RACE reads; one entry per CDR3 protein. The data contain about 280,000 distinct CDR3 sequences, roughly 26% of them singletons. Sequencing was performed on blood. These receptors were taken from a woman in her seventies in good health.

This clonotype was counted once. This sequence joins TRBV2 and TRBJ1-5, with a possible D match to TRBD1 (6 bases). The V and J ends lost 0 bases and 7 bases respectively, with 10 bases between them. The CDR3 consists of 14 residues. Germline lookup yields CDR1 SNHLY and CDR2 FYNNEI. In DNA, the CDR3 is TGTGCCAGCAGTGAAGCTGGACAGAGGCAGCCCCAGCATTTT. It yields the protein CASSEAGQRQPQHF.

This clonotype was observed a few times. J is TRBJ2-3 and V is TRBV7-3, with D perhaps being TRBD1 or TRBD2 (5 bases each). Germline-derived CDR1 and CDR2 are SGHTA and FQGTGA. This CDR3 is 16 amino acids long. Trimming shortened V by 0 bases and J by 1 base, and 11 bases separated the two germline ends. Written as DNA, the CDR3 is TGTGCCAGCAGCTTAACTGGGGGAGAGGGCACAGATACGCAGTATTTT. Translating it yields CASSLTGGEGTDTQYF.

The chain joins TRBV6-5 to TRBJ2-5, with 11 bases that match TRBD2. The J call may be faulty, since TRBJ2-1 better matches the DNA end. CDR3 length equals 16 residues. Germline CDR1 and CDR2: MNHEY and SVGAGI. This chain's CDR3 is CASSYSTSGKYNEQFF. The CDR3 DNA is TGTGCCAGCAGTTACTCGACTAGCGGGAAATACAATGAGCAGTTCTTC.

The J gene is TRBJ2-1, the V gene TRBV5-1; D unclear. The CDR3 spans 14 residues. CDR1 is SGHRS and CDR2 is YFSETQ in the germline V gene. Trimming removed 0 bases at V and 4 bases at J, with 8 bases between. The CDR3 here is CASSLVVRYNEQFF. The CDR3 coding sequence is TGCGCCAGCAGCTTGGTGGTTAGGTACAATGAGCAGTTCTTC.

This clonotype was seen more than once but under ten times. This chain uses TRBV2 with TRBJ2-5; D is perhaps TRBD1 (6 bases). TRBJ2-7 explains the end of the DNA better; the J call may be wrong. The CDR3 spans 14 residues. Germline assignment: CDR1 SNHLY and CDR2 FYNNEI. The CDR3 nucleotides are TGTGCCAGCAGTGGAGGGACACGGCCCTACGAGCAGTACTTC. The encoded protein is CASSGGTRPYEQYF.

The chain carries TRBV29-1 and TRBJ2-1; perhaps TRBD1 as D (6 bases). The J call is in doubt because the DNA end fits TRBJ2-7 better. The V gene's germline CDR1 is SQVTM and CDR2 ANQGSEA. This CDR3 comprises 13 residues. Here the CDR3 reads CSVKPGQSYEQYF. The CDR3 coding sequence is TGCAGCGTTAAACCGGGACAAAGTTACGAGCAGTACTTC.

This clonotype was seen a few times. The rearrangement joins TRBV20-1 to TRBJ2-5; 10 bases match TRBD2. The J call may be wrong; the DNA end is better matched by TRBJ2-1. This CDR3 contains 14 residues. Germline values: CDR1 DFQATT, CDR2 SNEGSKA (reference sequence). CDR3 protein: CSASASGSVNEQFF. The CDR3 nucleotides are TGCAGTGCGAGTGCTAGCGGGAGCGTCAATGAGCAGTTCTTC.

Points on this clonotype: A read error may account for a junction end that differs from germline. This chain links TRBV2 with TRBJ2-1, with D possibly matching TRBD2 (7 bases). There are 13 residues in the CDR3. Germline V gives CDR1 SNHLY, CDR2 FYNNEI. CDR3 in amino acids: CAGRGENYNEQFF. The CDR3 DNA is TGTGCCGGGAGGGGGGAGAACTACAACGAGCAGTTCTTC. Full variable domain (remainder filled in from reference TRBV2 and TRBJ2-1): EPEVTQTPSHQVTQMGQEVILRCVPISNHLYFYWYRQILGQKVEFLVSFYNNEISEKSEIFDDQFSVERPDGSNFTLKIRSTKLEDSAMYFCAGRGENYNEQFFGPGTRLTVL.

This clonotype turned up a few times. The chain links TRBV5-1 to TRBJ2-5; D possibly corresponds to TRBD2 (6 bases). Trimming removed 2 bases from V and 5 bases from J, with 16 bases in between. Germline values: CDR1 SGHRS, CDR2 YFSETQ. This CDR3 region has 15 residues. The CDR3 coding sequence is TGCGCCAGCAGCTTCGAACTAGCAGGAGGGGAGACCCAGTACTTC. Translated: CASSFELAGGETQYF. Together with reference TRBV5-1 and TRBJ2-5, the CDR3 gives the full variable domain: KAGVTQTPRYLIKTRGQQVTLSCSPISGHRSVSWYQQTPGQGLQFLFEYFSETQRNKGNFPGRFSGRQFSNSRSEMNVSTLELGDSALYLCASSFELAGGETQYFGPGTRLLVL.

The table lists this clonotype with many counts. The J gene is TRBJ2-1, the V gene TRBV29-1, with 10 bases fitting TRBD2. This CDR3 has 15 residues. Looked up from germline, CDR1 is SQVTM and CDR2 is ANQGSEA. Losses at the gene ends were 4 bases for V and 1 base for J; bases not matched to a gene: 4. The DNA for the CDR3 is TGCAGCGTTGGGGCTAGCGGGAGTTCCTACAATGAGCAGTTCTTC. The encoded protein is CSVGASGSSYNEQFF.

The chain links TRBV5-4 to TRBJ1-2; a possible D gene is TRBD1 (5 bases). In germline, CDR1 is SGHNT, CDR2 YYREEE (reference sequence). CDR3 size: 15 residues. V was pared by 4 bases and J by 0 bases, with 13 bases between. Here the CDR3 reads CASSDRGGSNYGYTF. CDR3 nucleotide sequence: TGTGCCAGCAGCGATCGCGGGGGTTCTAACTATGGCTACACCTTC.

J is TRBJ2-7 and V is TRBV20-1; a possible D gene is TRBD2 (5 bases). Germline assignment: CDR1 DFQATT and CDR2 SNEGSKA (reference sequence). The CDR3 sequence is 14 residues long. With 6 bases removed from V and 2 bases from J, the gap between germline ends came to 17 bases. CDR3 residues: CSAQDSETTYEQYF. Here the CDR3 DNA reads TGCAGTGCCCAGGACTCTGAAACGACCTACGAGCAGTACTTC.

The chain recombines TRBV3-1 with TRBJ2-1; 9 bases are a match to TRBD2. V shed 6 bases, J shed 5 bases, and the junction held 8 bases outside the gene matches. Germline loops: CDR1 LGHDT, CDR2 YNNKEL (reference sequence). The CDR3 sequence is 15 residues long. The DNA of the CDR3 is TGTGCCAGCAGATCGAGACTAGCGGCGAACAATGAGCAGTTCTTC. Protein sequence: CASRSRLAANNEQFF.

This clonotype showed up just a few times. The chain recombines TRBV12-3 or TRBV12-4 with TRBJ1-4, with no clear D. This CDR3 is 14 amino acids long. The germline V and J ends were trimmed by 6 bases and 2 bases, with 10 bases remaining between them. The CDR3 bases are TGTGCCAGCAGCCAACATGGCACTAATGAAAAACTGTTTTTT. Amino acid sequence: CASSQHGTNEKLFF.

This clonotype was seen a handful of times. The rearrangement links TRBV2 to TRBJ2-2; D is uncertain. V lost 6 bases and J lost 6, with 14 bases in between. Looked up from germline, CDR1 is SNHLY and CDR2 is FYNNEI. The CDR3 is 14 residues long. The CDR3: CASRANRVPGELFF. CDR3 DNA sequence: TGTGCCAGCAGAGCTAATAGGGTTCCCGGGGAGCTGTTTTTT.

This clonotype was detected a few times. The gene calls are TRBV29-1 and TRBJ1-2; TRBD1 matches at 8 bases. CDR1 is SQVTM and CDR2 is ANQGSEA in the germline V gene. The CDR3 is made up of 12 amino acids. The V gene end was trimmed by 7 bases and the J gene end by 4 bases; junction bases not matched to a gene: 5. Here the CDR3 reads CSADRGSYGYTF. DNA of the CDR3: TGCAGCGCTGACAGGGGTTCCTATGGCTACACCTTC.

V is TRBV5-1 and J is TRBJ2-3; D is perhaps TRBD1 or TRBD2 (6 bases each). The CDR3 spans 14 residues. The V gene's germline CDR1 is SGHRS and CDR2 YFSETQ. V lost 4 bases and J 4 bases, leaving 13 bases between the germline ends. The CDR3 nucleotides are TGCGCCAGCAGCCAGTCGGGGGCCCCAGATACGCAGTATTTT. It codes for CASSQSGAPDTQYF.

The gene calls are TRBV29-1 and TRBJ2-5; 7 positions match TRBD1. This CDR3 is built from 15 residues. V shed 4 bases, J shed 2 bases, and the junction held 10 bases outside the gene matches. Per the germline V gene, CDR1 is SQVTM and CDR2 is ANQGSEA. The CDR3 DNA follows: TGCAGCGTTGGAGGGGGACAGAACCTACAAGAGACCCAGTACTTC. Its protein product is CSVGGGQNLQETQYF.

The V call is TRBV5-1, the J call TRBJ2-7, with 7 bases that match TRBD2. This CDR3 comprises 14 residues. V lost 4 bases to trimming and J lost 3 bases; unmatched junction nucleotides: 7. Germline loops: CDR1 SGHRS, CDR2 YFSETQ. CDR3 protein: CASSSDGGDYEQYF. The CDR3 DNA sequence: TGCGCCAGCAGCAGTGATGGGGGGGACTACGAGCAGTACTTC.

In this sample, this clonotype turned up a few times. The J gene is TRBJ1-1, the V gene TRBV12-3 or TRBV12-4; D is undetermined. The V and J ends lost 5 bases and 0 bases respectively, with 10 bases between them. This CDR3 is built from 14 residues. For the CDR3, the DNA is TGTGCCAGCAGTCTACACAGTCTGAACACTGAAGCTTTCTTT. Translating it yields CASSLHSLNTEAFF.

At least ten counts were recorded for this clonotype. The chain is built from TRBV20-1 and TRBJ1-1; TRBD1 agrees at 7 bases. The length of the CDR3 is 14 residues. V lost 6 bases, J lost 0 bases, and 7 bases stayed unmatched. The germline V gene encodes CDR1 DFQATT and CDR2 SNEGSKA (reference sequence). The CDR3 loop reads CSANSGTVNTEAFF. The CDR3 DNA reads TGCAGTGCCAACTCCGGGACAGTGAACACTGAAGCTTTCTTT.

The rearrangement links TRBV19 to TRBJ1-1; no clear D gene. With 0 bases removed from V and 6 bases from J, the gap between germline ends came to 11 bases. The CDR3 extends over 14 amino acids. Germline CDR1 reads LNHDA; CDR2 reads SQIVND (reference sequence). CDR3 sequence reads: CASSIDSGWPEAFF. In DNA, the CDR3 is TGTGCCAGTAGTATAGATTCCGGGTGGCCTGAAGCTTTCTTT.

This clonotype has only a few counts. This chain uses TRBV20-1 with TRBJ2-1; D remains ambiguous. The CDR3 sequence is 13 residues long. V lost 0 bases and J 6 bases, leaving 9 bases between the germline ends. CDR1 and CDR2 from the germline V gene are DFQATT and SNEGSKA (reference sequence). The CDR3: CSARDPRGNEQFF. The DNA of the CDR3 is TGCAGTGCTAGAGATCCTAGAGGCAATGAGCAGTTCTTC.

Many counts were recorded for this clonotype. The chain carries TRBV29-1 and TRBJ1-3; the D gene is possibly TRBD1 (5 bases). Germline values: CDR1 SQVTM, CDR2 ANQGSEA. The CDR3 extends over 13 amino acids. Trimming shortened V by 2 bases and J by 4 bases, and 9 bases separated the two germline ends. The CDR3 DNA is TGCAGCGTTGAATCGGGGGTCGGAAACACCATATATTTT. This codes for CSVESGVGNTIYF.